This T cell receptor (beta chain) was identified in a study of blood T cell repertoires in COVID-19. Per the original methods: Using reference gene primer amplification, nucleated cell counts were estimated. Profiling relied on immunoSEQ multiplex PCR, and the TCRdb table lists in-frame clones only, not all of them. That table is the source of V, J and clone size, and D and trimming were worked out from the DNA. Of a few hundred thousand clones listed, 86% were seen once; the top ten hold 4% to 5%. Participants came from about 23 US areas, aged about 18 to 89 years. Each recovered donor of Cohort 3 presented with two negative PCRs, clearance, or symptom resolution. CDR1 SGHRS and CDR2 YFSETQ come from the germline V gene. The J segment lost 7 bases and the V segment lost 1 base, leaving 10 bases of the junction unmatched. The CDR3 is made up of 17 amino acids.

The source is a man between 25 and 39 years old who had recovered from COVID-19. The gene calls are TRBV5-1 and TRBJ1-4, with 10 nucleotides matching TRBD1. The specimen was PBMCs or T cells enriched from blood (not recorded which). The CDR3 reads CASSLLPVTGGSEKLFF. The CDR3 coding sequence is TGCGCCAGCAGCTTGCTTCCCGTGACAGGGGGCAGTGAAAAACTGTTTTTT.